The rows below give T cell receptor beta chains drawn from one sample of a study of response to subunit inactivated influenza vaccine. TCRdb processed the RT-PCR reads anew with MiXCR; each CDR3 protein has one entry. The data hold roughly 700,000 distinct CDR3 sequences, with approximately 15% observed a single time. The material was PBMCs from blood, obtained approximately 15 days before vaccination. The receptors stem from a man in his forties or fifties who received an inactivated influenza vaccine. Each CDR3 is given with its conserved first and last residue. Fields, in order: D gene, V gene, clone size, J gene, CDR3 protein, CDR3 DNA. The D gene is left open where the match is weak. Size is omitted from some rows. Given values are once, few, many or a class for expanded clones.

>NA|TRBV12-3/TRBV12-4|many|TRBJ2-3
CASSLGLGSTDTQYF
TGTGCCAGCAGTTTAGGTTTAGGGAGCACAGATACGCAGTATTTT
>TRBD2|TRBV20-1|many|TRBJ2-1
CSARVYRGVPAHEQFF
TGCAGTGCGAGGGTCTATCGGGGGGTCCCCGCTCATGAGCAGTTCTTC
>TRBD2|TRBV3-1|NA|TRBJ2-2
CASSQVHLAVNTGELFF
TGTGCCAGCAGCCAAGTTCATCTAGCGGTGAACACCGGGGAGCTGTTTTTT
>NA|TRBV6-1|NA|TRBJ1-2
CASSAGIDYGYTF
TGTGCCAGCAGTGCGGGGATCGACTATGGCTACACCTTC
>NA|TRBV9|few|TRBJ1-4
CASSGRGENEKLFF
TGTGCCAGCAGCGGGCGTGGGGAAAATGAAAAACTGTTTTTT
>NA|TRBV30|few|TRBJ1-1
CAWGVGTEAFF
TGTGCCTGGGGGGTAGGAACTGAAGCTTTCTTT
>TRBD1|TRBV5-6|few|TRBJ2-7
CASSRTGQYEQYF
TGTGCCAGCAGCAGGACAGGGCAATACGAGCAGTACTTC
>NA|TRBV10-3|many|TRBJ2-5
CAISESTGTQETQYF
TGTGCCATCAGTGAGTCAACCGGGACCCAAGAGACCCAGTACTTC
>NA|TRBV7-8|NA|TRBJ2-3
CASSLYRAEPPDTQYF
TGTGCCAGCAGCTTATACAGGGCCGAACCGCCAGATACGCAGTATTTT
>NA|TRBV10-3|NA|TRBJ2-7
CAIRGFGRGYEQYF
TGTGCCATCAGGGGGTTCGGGCGGGGATACGAGCAGTACTTC
>TRBD2|TRBV20-1|many|TRBJ2-2
CSAPRRGGSGELFF
TGCAGTGCTCCGAGAAGGGGAGGGTCCGGGGAGCTGTTTTTT
>NA|TRBV7-8|NA|TRBJ2-2
CASSLGWVGESGELFF
TGTGCCAGCAGCTTAGGATGGGTCGGGGAATCCGGGGAGCTGTTTTTT
>NA|TRBV30|NA|TRBJ2-1
CAWNLDDYNEQFF
TGTGCCTGGAACTTGGACGACTACAATGAGCAGTTCTTC
>NA|TRBV12-3/TRBV12-4|NA|TRBJ1-3
CASSFQVLSGNTIYF
TGTGCCAGCAGTTTCCAGGTGCTCTCTGGAAACACCATATATTTT
>NA|TRBV30|few|TRBJ2-1
CAWSDHYPRGDEQFF
TGTGCCTGGAGTGACCATTACCCCAGGGGCGATGAGCAGTTCTTC
>NA|TRBV29-1|many|TRBJ2-1
CSVEALEVALGSSYNEQFF
TGCAGCGTTGAAGCCCTGGAGGTGGCTTTAGGTAGCTCCTACAATGAGCAGTTCTTC
>TRBD1|TRBV28|few|TRBJ1-5
CASSLSFRTGDSALLGNQPQHF
TGTGCCAGCAGTTTATCCTTCCGCACTGGGGACAGCGCCTTATTGGGCAATCAGCCCCAGCATTTT
>NA|TRBV3-1|few|TRBJ1-1
CASRGDFRGAFF
TGTGCCAGCAGGGGGGACTTCCGGGGTGCTTTCTTT
>NA|TRBV20-1|NA|TRBJ2-3
CSARGGGGQYF
TGCAGTGCTAGAGGCGGAGGAGGGCAGTATTTT
>NA|TRBV4-3|NA|TRBJ2-2
CASGVANTGELFF
TGCGCCAGCGGCGTAGCGAACACCGGGGAGCTGTTTTTT